This T cell receptor beta chain was recorded in a study of cytomegalovirus exposure and HLA in healthy donors. Study-level findings and limits: In the analysis, some V segments, TRBV6-2 and TRBV6-3 included, were excluded as indistinguishable. A later analysis found that most CMV-associated TCR beta chains appeared HLA-restricted. TCR beta V segments were, for the most part, productive about 87% or about 30% of the time in an earlier analysis. The study assumed roughly uniform donor sequencing depth for presence/absence analyses.

In regard to this clone: The antigen is undetermined.

The PCR used 60 Vbeta and 13 Jbeta primers. Repertoires were generated with immunoSEQ multiplex PCR, while TCRdb's copy carries only in-frame clones and drops some. The table includes over 100,000 clones, roughly 60% detected once. The ends were cut back, 0 bases at V and 2 bases at J, with 3 bases in the middle. There are 13 residues in the CDR3. Germline CDR1 KGHSH, CDR2 LQKENI. V gene TRBV18 combines with J gene TRBJ2-3; no firm D call. Material for sequencing was PBMCs. The receptor was isolated from a man aged 40-49 years in good health and CMV-seropositive. The CDR3 DNA is TGTGCCAGCTCACCACCCTCCACAGATACGCAGTATTTT. Amino acid sequence: CASSPPSTDTQYF.